Listed below are T cell receptor beta chains from one sample, sequenced in a study of OX40 agonist ivuxolimab in advanced cancers. TCRdb's copy holds only in-frame clones and misses some; the assay was immunoSEQ multiplex PCR. The sample comprises about 46,000 clones, approximately 85% of which are singletons, and roughly 56% rests with the top ten. The specimen was CD4+ or CD8+ T cells sorted from blood, collected in a trial of the OX40 agonist ivuxolimab. Every receptor here comes from an adult with an advanced solid tumor such as melanoma, head and neck, liver or kidney cancer. The conserved cysteine and the conserved F or W are not part of the CDR3 here. Clone size is given for some rows only: seen once, a few or many times, or a class if the clone is expanded.

cdr3_aa: ASSSTGTGELF
j_call: TRBJ2-2
cdr3_length: 11
v_call: TRBV7-7
clone_size: -

cdr3_aa: ASSQAPDSQPLH
j_call: TRBJ1-6
cdr3_length: 12
v_call: TRBV4-3
clone_size: -

cdr3_aa: ASSEASGSSYEQY
j_call: TRBJ2-7
cdr3_length: 13
v_call: TRBV6-1
clone_size: -

cdr3_aa: ASSYSSSGGANEQY
j_call: TRBJ2-7
cdr3_length: 14
v_call: TRBV6-5
clone_size: -

cdr3_aa: SVRGREPGELF
j_call: TRBJ2-2
cdr3_length: 11
v_call: TRBV29-1
clone_size: -

cdr3_aa: ACAWGLRTGELF
j_call: TRBJ2-2
cdr3_length: 12
v_call: TRBV19
clone_size: -

cdr3_aa: ASSLGGRSAETQY
j_call: TRBJ2-5
cdr3_length: 13
v_call: TRBV5-1
clone_size: -

cdr3_aa: SVDRGSNTGELF
j_call: TRBJ2-2
cdr3_length: 12
v_call: TRBV29-1
clone_size: once

cdr3_aa: ASSLGGATDTQY
j_call: TRBJ2-3
cdr3_length: 12
v_call: TRBV7-9
clone_size: -

cdr3_aa: ASSHGTSLSYEQY
j_call: TRBJ2-7
cdr3_length: 13
v_call: TRBV5-4
clone_size: -

cdr3_aa: ASSQPDRDDYGYT
j_call: TRBJ1-2
cdr3_length: 13
v_call: TRBV4-1
clone_size: once

cdr3_aa: AWRRTGFPEAF
j_call: TRBJ1-1
cdr3_length: 11
v_call: TRBV30
clone_size: -

cdr3_aa: ASSIGTSGRGSYNEQF
j_call: TRBJ2-1
cdr3_length: 16
v_call: TRBV19
clone_size: -

cdr3_aa: ASTWTRFDNEQF
j_call: TRBJ2-1
cdr3_length: 12
v_call: TRBV19
clone_size: -

cdr3_aa: ASTSPGGQGYT
j_call: TRBJ1-2
cdr3_length: 11
v_call: TRBV27
clone_size: once

cdr3_aa: ASSLSPGTEAF
j_call: TRBJ1-1
cdr3_length: 11
v_call: TRBV27
clone_size: -

cdr3_aa: ASSSRWKADEKLF
j_call: TRBJ1-4
cdr3_length: 13
v_call: TRBV6-5
clone_size: -

cdr3_aa: ASSYSWTGYTGELF
j_call: TRBJ2-2
cdr3_length: 14
v_call: TRBV6-5
clone_size: -

cdr3_aa: ASRRLALSSSYEQY
j_call: TRBJ2-7
cdr3_length: 14
v_call: TRBV2
clone_size: -

cdr3_aa: ASSLAAGVGTDTQY
j_call: TRBJ2-3
cdr3_length: 14
v_call: TRBV5-6
clone_size: -

cdr3_aa: ASSQGLVYGYT
j_call: TRBJ1-2
cdr3_length: 11
v_call: TRBV6-5
clone_size: -

cdr3_aa: ASSLEGVPYNEQF
j_call: TRBJ2-1
cdr3_length: 13
v_call: TRBV5-1
clone_size: -

cdr3_aa: ASSPKRVLT
j_call: TRBJ2-6
cdr3_length: 9
v_call: TRBV7-3
clone_size: -

cdr3_aa: SAREAGGTDTQY
j_call: TRBJ2-3
cdr3_length: 12
v_call: TRBV29-1
clone_size: -

cdr3_aa: SVEAQGYNYGYT
j_call: TRBJ1-2
cdr3_length: 12
v_call: TRBV29-1
clone_size: -

cdr3_aa: ASQQGPPYEQY
j_call: TRBJ2-7
cdr3_length: 11
v_call: TRBV6-1
clone_size: -